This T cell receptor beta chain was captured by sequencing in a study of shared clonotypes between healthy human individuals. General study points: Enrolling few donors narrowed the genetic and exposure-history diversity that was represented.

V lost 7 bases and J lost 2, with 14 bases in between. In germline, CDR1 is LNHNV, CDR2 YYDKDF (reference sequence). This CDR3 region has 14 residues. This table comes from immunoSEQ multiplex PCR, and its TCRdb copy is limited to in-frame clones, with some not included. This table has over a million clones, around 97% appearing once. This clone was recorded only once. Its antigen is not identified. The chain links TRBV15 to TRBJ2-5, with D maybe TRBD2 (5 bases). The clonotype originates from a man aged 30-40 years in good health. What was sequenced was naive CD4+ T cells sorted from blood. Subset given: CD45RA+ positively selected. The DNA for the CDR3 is TGTGCCACCAAAAACGGCGGGTGGCAAGAGACCCAGTACTTC. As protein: CATKNGGWQETQYF.